This T cell receptor (beta chain) is drawn from a study of blood T cells in healthy people across ages. The CDR3 has 14 residues. In germline, CDR1 is SGHRS, CDR2 YFSETQ. V was shortened by 3 bases and J by 6 bases, with 13 bases between the two germline ends. PCR was performed a second time for about 6 to 12 cycles using a sample-barcoded 5' primer and a J-beta primer mix. The authors tagged each cDNA molecule using a template-switch adaptor with 12 random nucleotides. TCRdb redid the calling of the 5' RACE reads with MiXCR, one entry per CDR3 protein. The sample gives 600,000 or so distinct CDR3 sequences, about 30% of which show up once; approximately 14% is in the top ten. In its sample, this clonotype was seen a few times. A clone one base away is much larger, so this may be a read error.

Sequencing used blood. This chain joins TRBV5-1 and TRBJ2-1, with D tentatively TRBD1 or TRBD2 (5 bases each). This sequence originates from an elderly woman in good health. The CDR3 protein is CASSSVRGCNEQFF. Written as DNA, the CDR3 is TGCGCCAGCAGCTCTGTACGGGGCTGCAATGAGCAGTTCTTC. Variable domain in full (rest from reference TRBV5-1 and TRBJ2-1): KAGVTQTPRYLIKTRGQQVTLSCSPISGHRSVSWYQQTPGQGLQFLFEYFSETQRNKGNFPGRFSGRQFSNSRSEMNVSTLELGDSALYLCASSSVRGCNEQFFGPGTRLTVL.